This T cell receptor (beta chain) stems from a study of blood T cell repertoires in COVID-19. Study-wide context: Donors in the United States, Italy and Spain gave samples during acute or convalescent COVID-19. PBMCs, B-cell-depleted T cells, or T cells provided the cDNA or gDNA that made up the material.

CDR3 length: 16 amino acids. Losses at the gene ends were 0 bases for V and 0 bases for J; bases not matched to a gene: 5. Germline loops: CDR1 SGHKS, CDR2 YYEKEE (reference sequence). The method was immunoSEQ multiplex PCR; TCRdb's version includes in-frame clones alone and lacks a portion of them. The sample yields 250,000 to 300,000 clones, roughly 88% seen once. This chain joins TRBV5-5 and TRBJ2-7, with 8 bases that match TRBD2. The receptor was isolated from a woman in her seventies with acute or convalescent COVID-19. The source material was peripheral blood. This CDR3 is CASSLVSGTFSYEQYF. The DNA of the CDR3 is TGTGCCAGCAGCTTGGTTAGCGGGACTTTCTCCTACGAGCAGTACTTC.